This TCR beta chain came from a study of T-cell reconstitution after alpha-beta-depleted transplantation in children. Study-level findings and limits: One year after transplant, T-cell counts and diversity came mostly from newly produced T cells. Surviving thymic progenitors and recipient T cells were the source of high TCRbeta diversity at day 60 in some patients. About two months after transplant, alpha-beta T cells reportedly came from several hundred expanded graft clones.

Unique molecular identifiers were incorporated into the prepared TCRbeta library. One entry per CDR3 protein results from TCRdb running MiXCR on the PCR reads. Altogether 200,000 to 300,000 distinct CDR3 sequences are present, roughly 25% being singletons, with the ten largest covering 4.5% to 5.5%. Germline lookup yields CDR1 MGHRA and CDR2 YSYEKL. CDR3 length equals 15 residues. J gave up 6 bases and V 1 base, and 4 bases lay outside the gene matches. As to this clonotype: What it binds is unknown.

The sequenced sample was PBMCs, mostly from graft donor cells, obtained 360 days after TCRalphabeta/CD19-depleted stem cell transplant. The chain couples TRBV4-1 to TRBJ2-2, with TRBD2 matching 8 bases. The sequence was collected from a female patient between 2 and 15 years old who had a stem cell transplant for congenital amegakaryocytic thrombocytopenia, so the T cells may come from the graft donor. CDR3 DNA sequence: TGCGCCAGCAGCCAAGTCGGGAGGGCTGCCGGGGAGCTGTTTTTT. It codes for CASSQVGRAAGELFF.